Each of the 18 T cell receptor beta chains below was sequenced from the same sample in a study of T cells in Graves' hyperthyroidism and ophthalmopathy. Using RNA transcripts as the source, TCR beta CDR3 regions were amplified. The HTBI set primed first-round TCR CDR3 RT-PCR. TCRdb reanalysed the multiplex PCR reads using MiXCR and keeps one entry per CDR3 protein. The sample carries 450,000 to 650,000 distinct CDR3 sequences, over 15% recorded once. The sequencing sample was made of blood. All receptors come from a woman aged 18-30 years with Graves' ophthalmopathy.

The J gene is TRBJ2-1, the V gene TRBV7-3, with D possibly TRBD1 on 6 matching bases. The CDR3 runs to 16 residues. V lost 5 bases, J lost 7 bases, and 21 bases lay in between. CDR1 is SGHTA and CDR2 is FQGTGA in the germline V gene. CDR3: CASSPTGVSSRNEQFF. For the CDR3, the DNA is TGTGCCAGCAGCCCGACAGGCGTCAGTTCTCGGAATGAGCAGTTCTTC.

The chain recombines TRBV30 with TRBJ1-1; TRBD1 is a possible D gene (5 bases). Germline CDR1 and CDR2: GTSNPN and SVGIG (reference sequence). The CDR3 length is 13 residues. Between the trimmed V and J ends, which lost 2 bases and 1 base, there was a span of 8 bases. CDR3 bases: TGTGCCTGGAGTCAGGGTCCGAACACTGAAGCTTTCTTT. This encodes CAWSQGPNTEAFF.

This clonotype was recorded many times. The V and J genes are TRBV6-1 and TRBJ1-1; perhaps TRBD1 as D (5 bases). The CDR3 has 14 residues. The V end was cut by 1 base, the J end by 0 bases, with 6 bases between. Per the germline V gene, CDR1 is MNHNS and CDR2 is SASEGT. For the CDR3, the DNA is TGTGCCAGCAGTGAAGGGACATTGAACACTGAAGCTTTCTTT. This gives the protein CASSEGTLNTEAFF.

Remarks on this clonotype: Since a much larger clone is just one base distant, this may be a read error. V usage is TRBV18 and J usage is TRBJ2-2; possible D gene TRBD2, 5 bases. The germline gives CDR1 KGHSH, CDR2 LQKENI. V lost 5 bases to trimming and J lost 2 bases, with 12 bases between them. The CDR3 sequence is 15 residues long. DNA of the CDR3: TGTGCCAGCTCATCCCCGGGGTCCAACACCGGGGAGCTGTTTTTT. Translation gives CASSSPGSNTGELFF.

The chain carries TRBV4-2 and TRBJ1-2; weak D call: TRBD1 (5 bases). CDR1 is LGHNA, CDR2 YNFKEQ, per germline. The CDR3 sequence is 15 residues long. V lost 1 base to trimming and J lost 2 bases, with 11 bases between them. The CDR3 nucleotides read TGTGCCAGCAGCCAAGCCGGGACGTTAAACTATGGCTACACCTTC. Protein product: CASSQAGTLNYGYTF.

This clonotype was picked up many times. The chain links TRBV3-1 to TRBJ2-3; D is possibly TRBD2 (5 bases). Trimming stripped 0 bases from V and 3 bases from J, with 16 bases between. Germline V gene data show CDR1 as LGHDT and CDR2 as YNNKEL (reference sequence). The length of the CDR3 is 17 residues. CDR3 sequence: CASSQDLVGVGTDTQYF. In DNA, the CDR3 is TGTGCCAGCAGCCAAGATTTGGTGGGAGTAGGAACAGATACGCAGTATTTT.

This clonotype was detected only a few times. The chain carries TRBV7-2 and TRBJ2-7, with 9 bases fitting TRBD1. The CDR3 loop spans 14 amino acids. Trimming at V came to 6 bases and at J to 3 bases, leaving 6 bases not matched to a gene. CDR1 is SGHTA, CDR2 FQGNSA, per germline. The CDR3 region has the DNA TGTGCCAGCAGTGGAGGGACAGGGATCTACGAGCAGTACTTC. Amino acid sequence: CASSGGTGIYEQYF.

CDR3 DNA: TGCAGCGTTGAGATCTCTTCCTACGAGCAGTACTTC. Amino acid sequence: CSVEISSYEQYF. The V gene is TRBV29-1, the J gene TRBJ2-7; no clear D. The V gene lost 3 bases and the J gene lost 1 base, with 7 bases spanning the gap. CDR3 length: 12 residues. Germline V gene sequence: CDR1 SQVTM, CDR2 ANQGSEA.

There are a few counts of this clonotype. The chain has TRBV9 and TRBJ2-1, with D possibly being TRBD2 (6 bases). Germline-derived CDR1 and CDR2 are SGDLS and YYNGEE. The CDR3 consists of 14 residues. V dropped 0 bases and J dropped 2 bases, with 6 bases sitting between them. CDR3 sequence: CASSVGGAYNEQFF. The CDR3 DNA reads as TGTGCCAGCAGCGTAGGGGGGGCCTACAATGAGCAGTTCTTC.

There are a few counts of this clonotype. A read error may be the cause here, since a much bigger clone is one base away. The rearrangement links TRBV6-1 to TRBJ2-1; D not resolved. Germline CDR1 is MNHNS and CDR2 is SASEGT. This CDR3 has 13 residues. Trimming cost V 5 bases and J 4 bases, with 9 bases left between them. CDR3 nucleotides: TGTGCCAGCAGTTCGGACGGTTACAATGAGCAGTTCTTC. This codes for CASSSDGYNEQFF.

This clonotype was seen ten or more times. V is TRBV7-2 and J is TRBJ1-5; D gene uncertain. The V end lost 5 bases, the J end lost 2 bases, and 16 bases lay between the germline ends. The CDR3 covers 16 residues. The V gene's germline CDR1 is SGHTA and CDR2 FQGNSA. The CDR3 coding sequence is TGTGCCAGCAGCCCCGGTAGCCGCGCGGGCAATCAGCCCCAGCATTTT. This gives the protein CASSPGSRAGNQPQHF.

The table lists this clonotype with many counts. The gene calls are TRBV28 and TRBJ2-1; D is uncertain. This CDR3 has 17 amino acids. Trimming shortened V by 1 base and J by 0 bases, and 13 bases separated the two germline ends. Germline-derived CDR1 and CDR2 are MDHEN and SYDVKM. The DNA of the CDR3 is TGTGCCAGCAGTTTATCTCGGTCCAGTGTCTCCTACAATGAGCAGTTCTTC. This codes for CASSLSRSSVSYNEQFF.

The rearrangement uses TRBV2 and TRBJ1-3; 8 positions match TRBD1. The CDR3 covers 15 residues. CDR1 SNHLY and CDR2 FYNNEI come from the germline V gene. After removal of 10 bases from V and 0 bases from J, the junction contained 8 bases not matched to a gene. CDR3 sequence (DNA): TGTGCCATTGCCAGGGGGCGCAACTCTGGAAACACCATATATTTT. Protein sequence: CAIARGRNSGNTIYF.

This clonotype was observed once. The CDR3 DNA sequence: TGTGCCAGCAGCTCAGAGGGGGCAAGCAATCAGCCCCAGCATTTT. This codes for CASSSEGASNQPQHF. This sequence joins TRBV12-3 or TRBV12-4 and TRBJ1-5, with TRBD1 matching 7 bases. CDR3 length: 15 amino acids. Germline trimming cut 6 bases from V and 1 base from J; bases unmatched to any gene: 6.

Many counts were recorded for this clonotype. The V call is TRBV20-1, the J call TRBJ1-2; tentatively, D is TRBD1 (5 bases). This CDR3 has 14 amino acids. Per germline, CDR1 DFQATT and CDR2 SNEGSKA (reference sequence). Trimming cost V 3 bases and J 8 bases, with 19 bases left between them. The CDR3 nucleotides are TGCAGTGCTAGTCCCCCCGCAGGGTACATCGGCTACACCTTC. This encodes CSASPPAGYIGYTF.

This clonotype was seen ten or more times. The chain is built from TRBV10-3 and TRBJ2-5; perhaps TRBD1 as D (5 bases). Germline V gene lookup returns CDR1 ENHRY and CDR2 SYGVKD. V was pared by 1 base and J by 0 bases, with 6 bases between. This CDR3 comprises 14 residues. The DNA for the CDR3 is TGTGCCATCAGTGAGTTCAGGGACCAAGAGACCCAGTACTTC. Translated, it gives CAISEFRDQETQYF.

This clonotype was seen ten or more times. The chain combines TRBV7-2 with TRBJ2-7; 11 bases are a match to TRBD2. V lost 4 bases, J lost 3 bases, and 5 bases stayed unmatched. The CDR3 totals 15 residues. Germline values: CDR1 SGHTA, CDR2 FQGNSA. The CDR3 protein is CASSSIAGGIYEQYF. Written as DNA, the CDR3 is TGTGCCAGCAGCTCAATAGCGGGGGGGATCTACGAGCAGTACTTC.

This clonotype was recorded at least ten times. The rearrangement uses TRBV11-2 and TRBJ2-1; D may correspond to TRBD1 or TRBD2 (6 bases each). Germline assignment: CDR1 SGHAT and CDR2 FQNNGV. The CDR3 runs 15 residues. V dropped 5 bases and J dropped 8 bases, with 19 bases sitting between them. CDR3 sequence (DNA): TGTGCCAGCAGCCCAGACGGGGGCCCCGTGGATGAGCAGTTCTTC. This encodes CASSPDGGPVDEQFF.